The source of this TCR beta chain is a study of cytomegalovirus exposure and HLA in healthy donors. CDR3 size: 14 residues. Trimming took 4 bases from V and 7 from J; bases not matched to a gene: 4. Looked up from germline, CDR1 is SGHDT and CDR2 is YYEEEE. PCR was performed using 60 Vbeta and 13 Jbeta primers. Libraries were prepared by immunoSEQ multiplex PCR; TCRdb keeps only in-frame clonotypes and omits some of them. This repertoire shows about 120,000 clones, roughly 74% found once; its top ten account for approximately 7.2%. V gene TRBV5-6 combines with J gene TRBJ1-5, with 11 bases lining up with TRBD1. Sample: PBMCs. This receptor was taken from a male donor in good health and CMV-seronegative. The CDR3 here is CASSADRGQQPQHF. DNA for the CDR3: TGTGCCAGCAGCGCGGACAGGGGGCAGCAGCCCCAGCATTTT.